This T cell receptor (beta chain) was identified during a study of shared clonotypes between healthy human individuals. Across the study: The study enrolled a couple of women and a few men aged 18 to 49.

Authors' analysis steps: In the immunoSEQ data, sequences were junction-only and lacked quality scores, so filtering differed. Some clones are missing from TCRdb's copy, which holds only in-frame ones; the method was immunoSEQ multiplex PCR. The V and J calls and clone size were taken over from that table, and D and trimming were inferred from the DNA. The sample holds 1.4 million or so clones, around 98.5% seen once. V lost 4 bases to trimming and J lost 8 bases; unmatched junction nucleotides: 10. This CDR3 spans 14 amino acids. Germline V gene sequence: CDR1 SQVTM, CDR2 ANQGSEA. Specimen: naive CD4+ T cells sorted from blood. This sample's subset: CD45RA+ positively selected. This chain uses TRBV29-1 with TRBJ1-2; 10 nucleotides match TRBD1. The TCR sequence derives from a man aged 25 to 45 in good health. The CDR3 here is CSVGAGTGARGYTF. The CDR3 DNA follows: TGCAGCGTTGGTGCCGGGACAGGGGCACGGGGCTACACCTTC.